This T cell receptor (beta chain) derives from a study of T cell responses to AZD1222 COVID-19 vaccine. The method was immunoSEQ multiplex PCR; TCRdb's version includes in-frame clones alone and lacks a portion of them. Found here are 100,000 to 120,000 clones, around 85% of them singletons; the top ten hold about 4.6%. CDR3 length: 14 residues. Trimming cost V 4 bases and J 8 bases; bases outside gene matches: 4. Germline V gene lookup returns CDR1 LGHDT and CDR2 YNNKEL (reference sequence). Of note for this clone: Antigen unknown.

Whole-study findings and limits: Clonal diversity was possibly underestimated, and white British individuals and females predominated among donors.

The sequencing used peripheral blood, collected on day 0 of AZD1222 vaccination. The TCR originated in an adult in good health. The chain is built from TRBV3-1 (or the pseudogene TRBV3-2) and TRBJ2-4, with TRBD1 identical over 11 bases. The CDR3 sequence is CASSLGTGGYIQYF. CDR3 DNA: TGTGCCAGCAGCCTCGGGACAGGGGGATACATTCAGTACTTC.